This T cell receptor beta chain was identified in a study of T cell repertoires in cytomegalovirus infection. Study-wide context: Signatures in public TCR beta sequences pointed to both CMV infection and matching HLA type.

Ten or more counts support this clonotype. TCRdb recomputed calls from the reads with MiXCR, one row per CDR3 protein. Of about 490,000 distinct CDR3 sequences listed, more than 25% were seen once; the top ten hold roughly an eighth. Germline V gene lookup returns CDR1 SGHAT and CDR2 FQNNGV. Trimming took off 0 bases at V and 1 base at J, with 4 bases between the two ends. This CDR3 spans 14 amino acids. The clonotype originates from a human donor in good health (CMV status not recorded). Some clones in this sample may be carry-over from other donors' samples. The sample was PBMCs. V usage is TRBV11-2 and J usage is TRBJ2-1, with D hard to call. The CDR3 DNA reads TGTGCCAGCAGCTTAGATTTTTCCTACAATGAGCAGTTCTTC. Translation: CASSLDFSYNEQFF.